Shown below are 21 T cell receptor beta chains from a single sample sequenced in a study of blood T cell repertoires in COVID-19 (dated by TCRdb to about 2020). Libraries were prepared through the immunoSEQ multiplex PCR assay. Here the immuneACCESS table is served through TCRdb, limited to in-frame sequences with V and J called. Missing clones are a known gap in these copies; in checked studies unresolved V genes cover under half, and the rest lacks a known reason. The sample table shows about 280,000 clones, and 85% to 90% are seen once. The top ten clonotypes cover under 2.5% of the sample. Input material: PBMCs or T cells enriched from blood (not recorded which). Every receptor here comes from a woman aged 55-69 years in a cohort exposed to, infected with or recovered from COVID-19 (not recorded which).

CDR3 loop: CASNSEARTRGRGDEQYF. In DNA form, the CDR3 reads TGCGCCAGCAACTCGGAGGCCCGTACGAGGGGGCGAGGGGACGAGCAGTACTTC. This chain connects TRBV5-1 to TRBJ2-7, with 7 nucleotides matching TRBD1. CDR3 size: 18 residues. Losses at the gene ends were 6 bases for V and 5 bases for J; bases not matched to a gene: 23. CDR1 and CDR2 (germline): SGHRS, YFSETQ. Filled out from reference TRBV5-1 and TRBJ2-7, the complete variable domain reads KAGVTQTPRYLIKTRGQQVTLSCSPISGHRSVSWYQQTPGQGLQFLFEYFSETQRNKGNFPGRFSGRQFSNSRSEMNVSTLELGDSALYLCASNSEARTRGRGDEQYFGPGTRLTVT.

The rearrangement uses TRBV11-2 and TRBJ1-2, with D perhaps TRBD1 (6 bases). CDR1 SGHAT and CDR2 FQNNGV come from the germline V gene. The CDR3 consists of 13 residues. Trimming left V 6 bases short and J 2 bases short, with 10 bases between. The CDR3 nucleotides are TGTGCCAGCAGGGACACAGGGAACTATGGCTACACCTTC. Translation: CASRDTGNYGYTF.

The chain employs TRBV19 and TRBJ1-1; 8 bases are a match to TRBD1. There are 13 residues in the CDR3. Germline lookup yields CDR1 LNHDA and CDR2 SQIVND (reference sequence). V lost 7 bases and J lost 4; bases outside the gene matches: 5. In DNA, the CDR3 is TGTGCCAGTACCGGACAGGGTCGCACTGAAGCTTTCTTT. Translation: CASTGQGRTEAFF.

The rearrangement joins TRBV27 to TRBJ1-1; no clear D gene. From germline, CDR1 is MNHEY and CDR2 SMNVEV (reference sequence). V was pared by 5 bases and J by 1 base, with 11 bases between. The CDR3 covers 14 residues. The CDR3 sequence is CASSPKTPNTEAFF. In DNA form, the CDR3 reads TGTGCCAGCAGTCCAAAGACACCGAACACTGAAGCTTTCTTT.

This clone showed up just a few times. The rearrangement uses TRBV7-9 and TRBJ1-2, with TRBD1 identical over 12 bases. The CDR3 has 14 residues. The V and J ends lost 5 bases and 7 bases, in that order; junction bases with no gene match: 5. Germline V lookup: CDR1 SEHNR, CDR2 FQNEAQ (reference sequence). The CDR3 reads CASSPGQGAGGYTF. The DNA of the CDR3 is TGTGCCAGCAGCCCGGGACAGGGGGCTGGTGGCTACACCTTC.

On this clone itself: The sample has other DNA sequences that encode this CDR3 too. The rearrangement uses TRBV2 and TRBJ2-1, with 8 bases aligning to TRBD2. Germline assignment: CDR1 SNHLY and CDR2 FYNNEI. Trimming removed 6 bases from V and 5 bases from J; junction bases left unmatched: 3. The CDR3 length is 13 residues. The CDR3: CASRLAGNNEQFF. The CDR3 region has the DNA TGTGCCAGCAGATTAGCGGGAAACAATGAGCAGTTCTTC.

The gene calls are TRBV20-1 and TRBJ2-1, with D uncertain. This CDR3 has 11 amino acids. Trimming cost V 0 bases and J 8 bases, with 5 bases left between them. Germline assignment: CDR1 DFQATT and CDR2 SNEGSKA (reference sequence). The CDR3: CSARDSDEQFF. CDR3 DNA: TGCAGTGCTAGAGATAGTGATGAGCAGTTCTTC.

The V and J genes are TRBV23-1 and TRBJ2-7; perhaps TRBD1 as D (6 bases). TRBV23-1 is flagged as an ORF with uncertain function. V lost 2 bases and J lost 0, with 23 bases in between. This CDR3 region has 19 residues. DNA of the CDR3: TGCGCCAGCAGTCAAAGGGGCAGGGGAGTTGAGCTGTTCTCCTACGAGCAGTACTTC. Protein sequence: CASSQRGRGVELFSYEQYF.

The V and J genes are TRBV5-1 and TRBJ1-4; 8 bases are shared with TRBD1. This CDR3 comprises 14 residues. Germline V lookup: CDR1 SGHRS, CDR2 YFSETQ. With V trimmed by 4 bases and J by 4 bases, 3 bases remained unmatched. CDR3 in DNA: TGCGCCAGCAGCCAGGGGGCGGTTAATGAAAAACTGTTTTTT. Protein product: CASSQGAVNEKLFF.

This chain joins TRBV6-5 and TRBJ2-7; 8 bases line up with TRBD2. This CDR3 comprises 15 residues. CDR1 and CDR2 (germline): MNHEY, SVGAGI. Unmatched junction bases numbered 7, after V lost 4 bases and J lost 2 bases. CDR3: CASSSLSGAAYEQYF. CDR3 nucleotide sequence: TGTGCCAGCAGTTCGCTTAGCGGGGCCGCCTACGAGCAGTACTTC.

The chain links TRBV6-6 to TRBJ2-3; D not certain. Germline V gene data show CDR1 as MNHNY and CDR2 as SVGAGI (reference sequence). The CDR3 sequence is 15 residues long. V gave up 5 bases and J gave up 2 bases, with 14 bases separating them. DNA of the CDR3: TGTGCCAGCAGTCCCCTATCGAGCCTCACAGATACGCAGTATTTT. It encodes CASSPLSSLTDTQYF.

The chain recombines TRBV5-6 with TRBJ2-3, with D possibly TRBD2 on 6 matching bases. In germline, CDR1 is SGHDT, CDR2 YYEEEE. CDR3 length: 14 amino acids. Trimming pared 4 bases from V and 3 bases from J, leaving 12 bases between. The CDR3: CASSPRGRTDTQYF. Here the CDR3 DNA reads TGTGCCAGCAGCCCGCGAGGGAGGACAGATACGCAGTATTTT.

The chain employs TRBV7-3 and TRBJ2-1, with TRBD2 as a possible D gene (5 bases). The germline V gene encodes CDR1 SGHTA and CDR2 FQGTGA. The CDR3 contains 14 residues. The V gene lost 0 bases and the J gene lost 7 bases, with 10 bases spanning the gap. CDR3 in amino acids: CASSLTPSSNEQFF. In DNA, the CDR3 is TGTGCCAGCAGCTTAACGCCTAGCTCAAATGAGCAGTTCTTC.

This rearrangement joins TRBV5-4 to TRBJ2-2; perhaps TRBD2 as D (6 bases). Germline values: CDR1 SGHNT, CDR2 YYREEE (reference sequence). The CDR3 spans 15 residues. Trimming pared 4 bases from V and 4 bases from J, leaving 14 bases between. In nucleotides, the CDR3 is TGTGCCAGCAGCCCCGGAGGGGCAGTCACCGGGGAGCTGTTTTTT. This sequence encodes CASSPGGAVTGELFF.

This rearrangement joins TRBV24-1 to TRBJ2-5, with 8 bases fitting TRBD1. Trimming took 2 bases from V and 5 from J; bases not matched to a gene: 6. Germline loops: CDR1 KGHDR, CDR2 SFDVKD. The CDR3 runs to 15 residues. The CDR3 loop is CATSDYTGGLETQYF. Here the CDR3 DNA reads TGTGCCACCAGTGATTACACAGGGGGATTGGAGACCCAGTACTTC.

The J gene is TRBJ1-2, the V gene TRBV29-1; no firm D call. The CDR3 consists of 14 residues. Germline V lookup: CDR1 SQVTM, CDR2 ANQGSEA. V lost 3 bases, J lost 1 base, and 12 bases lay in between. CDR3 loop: CSVEPSGDNYGYTF. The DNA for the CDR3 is TGCAGCGTTGAGCCGAGCGGAGATAACTATGGCTACACCTTC.

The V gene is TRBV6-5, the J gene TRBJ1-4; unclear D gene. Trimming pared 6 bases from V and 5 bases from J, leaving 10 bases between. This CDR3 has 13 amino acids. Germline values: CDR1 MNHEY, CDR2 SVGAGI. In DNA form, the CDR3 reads TGTGCCAGCAGATCAGGATTGAATGAAAAACTGTTTTTT. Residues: CASRSGLNEKLFF.

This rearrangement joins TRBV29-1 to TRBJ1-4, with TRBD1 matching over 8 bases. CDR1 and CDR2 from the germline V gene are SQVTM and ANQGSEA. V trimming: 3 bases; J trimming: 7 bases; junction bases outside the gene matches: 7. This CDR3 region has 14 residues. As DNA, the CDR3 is TGCAGCGTTGACGGTGGACAGGGAATTGAAAAACTGTTTTTT. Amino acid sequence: CSVDGGQGIEKLFF.

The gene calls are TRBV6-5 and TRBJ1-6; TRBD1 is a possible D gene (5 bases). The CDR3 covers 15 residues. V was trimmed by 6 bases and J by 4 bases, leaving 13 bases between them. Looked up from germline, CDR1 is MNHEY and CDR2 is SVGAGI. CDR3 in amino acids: CASSPGGGYNSPLHF. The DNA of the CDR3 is TGTGCCAGCAGCCCGGGGGGAGGGTATAATTCACCCCTCCACTTT.

The CDR3 DNA reads as TGTGCCAGCAGTTTACGGGGGATGAACACTGAAGCTTTCTTT. It codes for CASSLRGMNTEAFF. The chain uses TRBV28 and TRBJ1-1; possibly TRBD1 for D (5 bases). V was shortened by 2 bases and J by 0 bases, with 7 bases between the two germline ends. This CDR3 contains 14 residues. CDR1 is MDHEN and CDR2 is SYDVKM in the germline V gene.

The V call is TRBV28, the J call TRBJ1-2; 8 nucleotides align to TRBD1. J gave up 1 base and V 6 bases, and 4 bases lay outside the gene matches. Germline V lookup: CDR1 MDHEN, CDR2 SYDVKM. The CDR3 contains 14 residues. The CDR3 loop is CASRNTGGNYGYTF. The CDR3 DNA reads TGTGCCAGCAGGAATACAGGGGGTAACTATGGCTACACCTTC.